The 19 T cell receptor beta chains listed next were all sequenced from one sample in a study of blood T cell repertoires in COVID-19. Clones were read by immunoSEQ multiplex PCR, and TCRdb kept only the in-frame ones, dropping some. The sample shows about 310,000 clones, roughly 88% of them seen only once. The sample was PBMCs or T cells enriched from blood (not recorded which). The receptors stem from a man aged 25-45 years who had recovered from COVID-19.

J is TRBJ2-7 and V is TRBV5-4; 8 nucleotides line up with TRBD1. This CDR3 comprises 14 residues. Germline V gives CDR1 SGHNT, CDR2 YYREEE (reference sequence). V shed 4 bases, J shed 2 bases, and the junction held 5 bases outside the gene matches. CDR3: CASSAQGATYEQYF. The CDR3 bases are TGTGCCAGCAGCGCTCAGGGGGCCACCTACGAGCAGTACTTC. Combining the CDR3 with reference TRBV5-4 and TRBJ2-7 gives the whole variable domain ETGVTQSPTHLIKTRGQQVTLRCSSQSGHNTVSWYQQALGQGPQFIFQYYREEENGRGNFPPRFSGLQFPNYSSELNVNALELDDSALYLCASSAQGATYEQYFGPGTRLTVT.

V is TRBV5-4 and J is TRBJ1-6, with 8 bases that match TRBD1. The CDR3 has 16 residues. In germline, CDR1 is SGHNT, CDR2 YYREEE (reference sequence). V shed 4 bases and J 5 bases; nucleotides not matched to a gene: 8. CDR3 coding DNA: TGTGCCAGCAGCATGGACAGGGATCGGAATAATTCACCCCTCCACTTT. Translation: CASSMDRDRNNSPLHF.

The chain couples TRBV4-2 to TRBJ2-1; 15 bases align to TRBD2. J lost 2 bases, V lost 1 base, and 3 bases had no gene match. Looked up from germline, CDR1 is LGHNA and CDR2 is YNFKEQ. CDR3 length equals 18 residues. The CDR3 nucleotides read TGTGCCAGCAGCCAAGGGACTAGCGGGGGGGTGGCCTACAATGAGCAGTTCTTC. Its translation: CASSQGTSGGVAYNEQFF.

The chain couples TRBV3-1 (or the pseudogene TRBV3-2) to TRBJ1-6; the match to TRBD1 covers 8 bases. CDR1 is LGHDT and CDR2 is YNNKEL in the germline V gene (reference sequence). Trimming removed 6 bases from V and 6 bases from J; junction bases left unmatched: 7. The CDR3 spans 15 residues. The CDR3 here is CASSRQGPGNSPLHF. The CDR3 region has the DNA TGTGCCAGCAGTCGACAGGGGCCGGGTAATTCACCCCTCCACTTT.

This chain uses TRBV27 with TRBJ2-3; TRBD1 agrees at 10 bases. CDR3 size: 15 residues. Trimming took 6 bases from V and 3 from J; bases not matched to a gene: 6. The germline V gene encodes CDR1 MNHEY and CDR2 SMNVEV (reference sequence). For the CDR3, the DNA is TGTGCCAGCAGCCCAAGACAGGGGGCAACAGATACGCAGTATTTT. Its translation: CASSPRQGATDTQYF.

The V and J genes are TRBV10-3 and TRBJ2-1; TRBD2 might be the D (6 bases). CDR1 and CDR2 from the germline V gene are ENHRY and SYGVKD. CDR3 length: 23 amino acids. The V end lost 6 bases, the J end lost 0 bases, and 36 bases lay between the germline ends. The CDR3 sequence: CAIRDRDSRFTRQKESSYNEQFF. CDR3 in DNA: TGTGCCATCAGGGACCGGGACTCGCGTTTCACCAGACAGAAAGAAAGCTCCTACAATGAGCAGTTCTTC.

The chain joins TRBV19 to TRBJ1-5, with a possible D match to TRBD1 (6 bases). The germline gives CDR1 LNHDA, CDR2 SQIVND (reference sequence). The V end was cut by 5 bases, the J end by 3 bases, with 14 bases between. This CDR3 is 15 amino acids long. CDR3 in amino acids: CASSSSGVYNQPQHF. CDR3 DNA sequence: TGTGCCAGTAGTTCCTCAGGGGTTTACAATCAGCCCCAGCATTTT. Full variable domain (missing parts from reference TRBV19 and TRBJ1-5): DGGITQSPKYLFRKEGQNVTLSCEQNLNHDAMYWYRQDPGQGLRLIYYSQIVNDFQKGDIAEGYSVSREKKESFPLTVTSAQKNPTAFYLCASSSSGVYNQPQHFGDGTRLSIL.

The chain combines TRBV24-1 with TRBJ1-5; perhaps TRBD1 as D (6 bases). CDR1 and CDR2 (germline): KGHDR, SFDVKD. The length of the CDR3 is 14 residues. Between the trimmed V and J ends, which lost 4 bases and 1 base, there was a span of 7 bases. Here the CDR3 DNA reads TGTGCCACCAGTGAACAGGGAAGCAATCAGCCCCAGCATTTT. This sequence encodes CATSEQGSNQPQHF.

This rearrangement joins TRBV11-2 to TRBJ1-6; 8 positions agree with TRBD1. The V segment lost 1 base and the J segment 9 bases; nucleotides outside the gene matches: 8. In germline, CDR1 is SGHAT, CDR2 FQNNGV. The CDR3 extends over 16 amino acids. CDR3 bases: TGTGCCAGCAGCTTAGGTGGACAGGGAGTTTTTTCACCCCTCCACTTT. Translation gives CASSLGGQGVFSPLHF.

The rearrangement links TRBV6-2 or TRBV6-3 to TRBJ2-7; D uncertain. Trimming pared 0 bases from V and 3 bases from J, leaving 6 bases between. Looked up from germline, CDR1 is MNHEY and CDR2 is SVGEGT. There are 13 residues in the CDR3. DNA of the CDR3: TGTGCCAGCAGTTACTCGCACAACTACGAGCAGTACTTC. This translates into CASSYSHNYEQYF.

This clone has only one observation. The rearrangement joins TRBV3-1 (or the pseudogene TRBV3-2) to TRBJ2-1; 8 bases fit TRBD2. The CDR3 is made up of 14 amino acids. Germline V gene lookup returns CDR1 LGHDT and CDR2 YNNKEL (reference sequence). With V trimmed by 9 bases and J by 8 bases, 12 bases remained unmatched. This chain's CDR3 is CARAGEVDGDEQFF. Written as DNA, the CDR3 is TGTGCCAGAGCGGGGGAGGTAGACGGGGATGAGCAGTTCTTC.

The V call is TRBV5-6, the J call TRBJ1-1; TRBD1 matches at 9 bases. V gave up 3 bases and J gave up 3 bases; unmatched junction bases: 6. Germline CDR1 SGHDT, CDR2 YYEEEE. CDR3 length equals 15 residues. The CDR3 nucleotides read TGTGCCAGCAGCTCACAGGGGGCCAGGGACACTGAAGCTTTCTTT. Translating it yields CASSSQGARDTEAFF.

CDR3 DNA sequence: TGTGCCAGCAGCTTAAAAGCGGCAGGGGGCGGGCAGCCCCAGCATTTT. Translation gives CASSLKAAGGGQPQHF. The chain has TRBV7-3 and TRBJ1-5; 8 positions agree with TRBD1. The CDR3 spans 16 residues. The V gene end was trimmed by 1 base and the J gene end by 7 bases; junction bases not matched to a gene: 9. From germline, CDR1 is SGHTA and CDR2 FQGTGA.

The chain has TRBV7-8 and TRBJ2-1, with D uncertain. With 5 bases removed from V and 0 bases from J, the gap between germline ends came to 23 bases. Germline loops: CDR1 SGHVS, CDR2 FQNEAQ. The length of the CDR3 is 19 residues. This chain's CDR3 is CASSLVRFMGRSSYNEQFF. In DNA form, the CDR3 reads TGTGCCAGCAGCCTGGTCAGATTCATGGGCCGTAGCTCCTACAATGAGCAGTTCTTC.

This clone was seen just once. This chain uses TRBV19 with TRBJ1-6, with no clear D. Germline V gene data show CDR1 as LNHDA and CDR2 as SQIVND (reference sequence). Trimming took off 2 bases at V and 0 bases at J, with 8 bases between the two ends. The CDR3 is 16 amino acids. The CDR3 region is CASSISGSSYNSPLHF. CDR3 DNA: TGTGCCAGTAGTATATCGGGGAGCTCCTATAATTCACCCCTCCACTTT.

This chain uses TRBV19 with TRBJ1-5; TRBD1 is a possible D gene (5 bases). Trimming left V 3 bases short and J 0 bases short, with 18 bases between. The germline V gene has CDR1 LNHDA and CDR2 SQIVND (reference sequence). The CDR3 is made up of 18 amino acids. The CDR3 region is CASSMFEGLPYSNQPQHF. For the CDR3, the DNA is TGTGCCAGTAGTATGTTCGAGGGACTCCCTTATAGCAATCAGCCCCAGCATTTT.

This clone was seen only a few times. The rearrangement uses TRBV4-2 and TRBJ2-2, with TRBD1 matching over 7 bases. The CDR3 runs to 16 residues. Germline trimming cut 1 base from V and 1 base from J; bases unmatched to any gene: 3. The germline CDR1 and CDR2 sequences are LGHNA and YNFKEQ. CDR3 sequence: CASSQAAGGNTGELFF. In nucleotides, the CDR3 is TGTGCCAGCAGCCAAGCAGCAGGGGGGAACACCGGGGAGCTGTTTTTT.

The chain combines TRBV30 with TRBJ2-3; 12 positions match TRBD2. The length of the CDR3 is 16 residues. The ends lost 5 bases at V and 1 base at J; junction bases unmatched: 7. Germline CDR1 and CDR2: GTSNPN and SVGIG (reference sequence). As DNA, the CDR3 is TGTGCCTGGGCACACCTAGCGGGGGGGGGCACAGATACGCAGTATTTT. Translation gives CAWAHLAGGGTDTQYF.

The chain uses TRBV6-2 or TRBV6-3 and TRBJ2-2; no definite D call. Deletions cut 5 bases from V and 6 bases from J, with 10 bases between. Germline V gene lookup returns CDR1 MNHEY and CDR2 SVGEGT. The CDR3 is 13 amino acids. CDR3 in DNA: TGTGCCAGCAGTCCCCTACGGTCCGGGGAGCTGTTTTTT. Amino acids: CASSPLRSGELFF.